This T cell receptor (beta chain) was found in a study of low-dose radiotherapy and immunotherapy resistance in tumors. Time point reported: after trial treatment. The treatment here: LDRT plus nivolumab, ipilimumab, low-dose cyclophosphamide and aspirin (RACIN trial). Along with nivolumab and ipilimumab, donors received aspirin, low-dose cyclophosphamide and low-dose radiotherapy. The table lists this clonotype with many counts. Gene-specific TRAV and TRBV primers were used for first-strand cDNA, covering alpha and beta chains. The TCRs were subjected to amplification over roughly 18 PCR cycles employing a constant-region primer in conjunction with a V-primer adapter. TCRdb processed the reads anew with MiXCR; each CDR3 protein has one entry. The data hold tens of thousands of distinct CDR3 sequences, with less than 30% observed a single time. The sequence came from a male donor with prostate cancer. The material sequenced was PBMCs, taken after low-dose radiotherapy plus immunotherapy.

The DNA of the CDR3 is TGTGCCAGCAGAAGGCAGTGGGACGGTAACACCGGGGAGCTGTTTTTT. This translates into CASRRQWDGNTGELFF. The chain carries TRBV5-5 and TRBJ2-2, with D possibly being TRBD1 or TRBD2 (5 bases each). The germline V and J ends were trimmed by 5 bases and 2 bases, with 16 bases remaining between them. Germline V CDR1 and CDR2: SGHKS, YYEKEE (reference sequence). The CDR3 has 16 residues.